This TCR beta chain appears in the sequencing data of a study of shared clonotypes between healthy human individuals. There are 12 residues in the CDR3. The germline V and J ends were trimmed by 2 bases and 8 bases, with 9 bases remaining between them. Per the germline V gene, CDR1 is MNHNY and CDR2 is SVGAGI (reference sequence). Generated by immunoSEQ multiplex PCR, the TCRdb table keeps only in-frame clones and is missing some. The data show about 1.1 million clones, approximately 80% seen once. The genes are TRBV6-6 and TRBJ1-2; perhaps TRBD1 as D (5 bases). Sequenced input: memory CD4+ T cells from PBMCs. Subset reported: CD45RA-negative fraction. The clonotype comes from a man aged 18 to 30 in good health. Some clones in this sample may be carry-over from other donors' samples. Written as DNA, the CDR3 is TGTGCCAGCAGTTACGGGGGGGGAGGCTACACCTTC. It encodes CASSYGGGGYTF.